Included here is one T cell receptor (beta chain) sequence, with context. The antigen it binds to is not known. The record has no base qualities; no much larger clone is one base away. The sample belongs to a study of Ad26.COV2.S vaccination and SARS-CoV-2 variants (dated by TCRdb to the early 2020s). About the full investigation: Donors in the vaccine arm were drawn from COV1001, a multicentre, randomized, double-blind, placebo-controlled phase I-IIa trial testing Ad26.COV2.S in healthy adults. Ad26.COV2.S was administered intramuscularly at 5 x 10^10 or 1 x 10^11 viral particles, either as a single shot or as two shots given 56 days apart. TCRbeta repertoire sequencing was used to assess the specificity and breadth of SARS-CoV-2-reactive T cell receptors after Ad26.COV2.S vaccination. A total of approximately 30 samples were included in the TCR-sequenced set, comprising around 19 Ad26.COV2.S vaccine recipients, 5 placebo recipients and 8 SARS-CoV-2 convalescent individuals. Participants in the trial were split at random into five groups of five each, receiving low-dose or high-dose Ad26.COV2.S once or twice, or else placebo on both occasions. Blinding of investigators to trial group allocation was maintained during experiments and outcome assessment.

The paper as a whole reports these results and caveats: Comparable non-spike TCR breadth was observed between vaccine and placebo recipients, consistent with only spike being contained in the vaccine. Substantial breadth of spike-specific CD8+ and CD4+ T cell responses was reported after vaccination. Higher spike-specific TCR breadth was observed in Ad26.COV2.S recipients than in placebo recipients (P = 0.0014). It was noted by the authors that total T cell responses may have been underestimated by the TCR breadth and depth analyses. The study lacked the statistical power to compare responses across vaccine doses or regimens.

The germline ends are 15 bases apart after V is trimmed by 1 base and J by 8 bases. The cysteine opens and the phenylalanine closes a CDR3 of 15 amino acids. This entry keeps only the CDR3 DNA: 45 bases, framed from base 1. The germline V gene gives CDR1 as SNHLY and CDR2 as FYNNEI. TCRbeta CDR3 regions were sequenced with the immunoSEQ Assay. After extraction, genomic DNA underwent amplification by bias-controlled multiplex PCR, followed by high-throughput sequencing. The authors processed their data as follows. To quantify the absolute abundance of each unique TCRbeta CDR3 region, sequences were collapsed and filtered. T cell fraction was estimated by normalizing TCRbeta template counts to usable DNA, which was measured by amplifying reference genes present in all nucleated cells. Repertoire TCRs were annotated as SARS-CoV-2-specific when V gene, CDR3 amino acid sequence and J gene were exactly matched to a known reactive TCR set. MIRA supplied the reference SARS-CoV-2 TCR set, which was filtered for enrichment in COVID-19-positive ImmuneCODE repertoires so that public or cross-reactive TCRs were removed. Using the MIRA antigens, annotated TCRs were further analysed by specific ORF or by position within an ORF. Breadth was defined as the number of annotated unique rearrangements divided by the total number of unique productive rearrangements, and depth was defined as the summed frequency of the annotated unique rearrangements. Two-sided Wilcoxon rank-sum tests were used to compare TCR breadth between groups. TCRdb provides this immuneACCESS table in a form limited to in-frame rearrangements. Some clones are lacking; in checked studies, under half of them reflect an unresolved V gene, and why the rest are absent is not known. V and J calls and clone size are given by that table; D and trimming were obtained from the DNA. This sample has around 300,000 clones in its table, and around 89% of those were observed once. Together, the top ten hold about 4.6% of the sample.

Per the publication, the treatment or condition label means: over 15 received Ad26.COV2.S at low or high dose, single or two shots; five or six received placebo; per-sample allocation not given. Repertoires of vaccine and placebo recipients were sequenced from samples taken on day 63 after the first injection. Cohort 1b enrolled some 25 adults aged 18-55 years at a single site in Boston, USA, between 29 July and 7 August 2020. As a vaccine, Ad26.COV2.S was a replication-incompetent adenovirus type 26 vector that expressed a prefusion-stabilized SARS-CoV-2 spike protein derived from the original Wuhan strain.

Recombination linked TRBV2 to TRBJ2-4; the D segment could be TRBD1, given 6 matching bases. The sequencing used peripheral blood, collected in a trial of Ad26.COV2.S vaccine versus placebo. The origin of this receptor is a person between 18 and 65 years old who received the Ad26.COV2.S COVID-19 vaccine or a placebo. The DNA is as follows: TGTGCCAGCAGTGAAGTGGGGGCCCAACGGGACATTCAGTACTTC. Its protein is CASSEVGAQRDIQYF.